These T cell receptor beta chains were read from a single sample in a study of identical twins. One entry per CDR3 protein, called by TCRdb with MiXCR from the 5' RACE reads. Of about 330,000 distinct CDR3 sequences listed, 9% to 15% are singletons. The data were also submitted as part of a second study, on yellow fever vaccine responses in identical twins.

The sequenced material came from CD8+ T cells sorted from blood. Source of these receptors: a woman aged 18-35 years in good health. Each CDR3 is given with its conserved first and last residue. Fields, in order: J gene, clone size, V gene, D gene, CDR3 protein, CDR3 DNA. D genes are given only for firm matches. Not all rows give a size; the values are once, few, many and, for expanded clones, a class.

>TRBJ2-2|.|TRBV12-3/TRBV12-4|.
CASEGETGELFF
TGTGCCTCTGAAGGGGAGACCGGGGAGCTGTTTTTT
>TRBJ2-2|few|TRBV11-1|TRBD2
CASSPLRDQRENTGELFF
TGTGCCAGCAGCCCCCTCCGGGATCAGCGGGAGAACACCGGGGAGCTGTTTTTT
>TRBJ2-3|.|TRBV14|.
CASSPRREAADTQYF
TGTGCCAGCAGCCCCCGTCGCGAGGCGGCAGATACGCAGTATTTT
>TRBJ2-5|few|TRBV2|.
CASSDVQVGETQYF
TGTGCCAGCAGTGATGTACAGGTTGGCGAGACCCAGTACTTC
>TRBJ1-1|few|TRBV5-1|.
CASSSPAGNTEAFF
TGCGCCAGCAGCTCCCCCGCAGGGAACACTGAAGCTTTCTTT
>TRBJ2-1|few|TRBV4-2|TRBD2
CASSQEDSGRVREQFF
TGTGCCAGCAGCCAAGAGGACAGCGGGAGGGTAAGGGAGCAGTTCTTC
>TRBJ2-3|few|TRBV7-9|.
CASSLVLRGTDTQYF
TGTGCCAGCAGCTTAGTTTTGCGGGGCACAGATACGCAGTATTTT
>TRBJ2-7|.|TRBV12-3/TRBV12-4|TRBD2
CASSSPIAGGPRHGSYEQYF
TGTGCCAGCAGTTCCCCAATAGCGGGAGGGCCACGACACGGCTCCTACGAGCAGTACTTC
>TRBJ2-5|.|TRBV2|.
CASSPLTKRETQYF
TGTGCCAGCAGTCCTCTTACCAAGCGCGAGACCCAGTACTTC
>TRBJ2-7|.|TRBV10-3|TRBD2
CAIRPTSGITYEQYF
TGTGCCATCAGACCCACTAGCGGGATTACCTACGAGCAGTACTTC
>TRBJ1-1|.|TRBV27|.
CASSLSGGPANTEAFF
TGTGCCAGCAGTTTATCAGGTGGCCCGGCGAACACTGAAGCTTTCTTT
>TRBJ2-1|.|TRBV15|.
CATSRGVQGPPSNEQFF
TGTGCCACCAGCAGAGGGGTACAGGGACCCCCATCCAATGAGCAGTTCTTC
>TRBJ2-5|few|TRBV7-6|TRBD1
CASSRQGLGQETQYF
TGTGCCAGCAGTCGACAGGGGTTGGGGCAAGAGACCCAGTACTTC
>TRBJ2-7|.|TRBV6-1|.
CASSGDGTFYEQYF
TGTGCCAGCAGTGGGGACGGGACTTTTTACGAGCAGTACTTC
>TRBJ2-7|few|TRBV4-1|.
CASSQDRTAVFVDEQYF
TGCGCCAGCAGCCAAGATAGGACGGCGGTTTTTGTGGACGAGCAGTACTTC
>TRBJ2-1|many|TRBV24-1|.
CATSEPLAGEQFF
TGTGCCACCAGTGAACCACTAGCTGGTGAGCAGTTCTTC
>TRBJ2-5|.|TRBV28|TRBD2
CASSFWASGEVQETQYF
TGTGCCAGCAGTTTCTGGGCTAGCGGGGAGGTTCAAGAGACCCAGTACTTC
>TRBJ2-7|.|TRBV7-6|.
CASSPAEATPSFAYEQYF
TGTGCCAGCAGCCCCGCGGAGGCCACACCGTCCTTCGCCTACGAGCAGTACTTC
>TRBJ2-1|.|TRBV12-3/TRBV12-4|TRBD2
CASSPGTSGRRNEQFF
TGTGCCAGTAGTCCCGGGACTAGCGGGAGGAGAAATGAGCAGTTCTTC
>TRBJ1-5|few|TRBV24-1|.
CATSGSSGRENQPQHF
TGTGCCACCAGTGGGAGCTCGGGACGGGAAAATCAGCCCCAGCATTTT
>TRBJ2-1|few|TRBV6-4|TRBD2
CASSDGDSGRLGEQFF
TGTGCCAGCAGTGATGGGGATAGCGGGAGATTGGGTGAGCAGTTCTTC
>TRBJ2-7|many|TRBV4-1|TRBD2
CASSQTSGSSSYEQYF
TGCGCCAGCAGCCAGACTAGCGGGTCTAGCTCCTACGAGCAGTACTTC
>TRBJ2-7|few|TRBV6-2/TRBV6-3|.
CASSYRSLAYEQYF
TGTGCCAGCAGTTATCGTTCATTGGCCTACGAGCAGTACTTC
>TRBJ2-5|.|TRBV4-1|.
CASSRFGPQETQYF
TGCGCCAGCAGCCGGTTCGGACCTCAAGAGACCCAGTACTTC
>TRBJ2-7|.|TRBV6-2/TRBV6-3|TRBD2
CASSFGRLAGVYEQYF
TGTGCCAGCAGTTTCGGCCGACTAGCGGGAGTCTACGAGCAGTACTTC
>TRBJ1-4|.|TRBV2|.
CASRRTGGSEKLFF
TGTGCCAGCAGACGGACGGGGGGGAGTGAAAAACTGTTTTTT
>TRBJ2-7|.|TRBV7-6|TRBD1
CASSSLTGNLYEQYF
TGTGCCAGCAGCTCCCTGACAGGGAATTTGTACGAGCAGTACTTC
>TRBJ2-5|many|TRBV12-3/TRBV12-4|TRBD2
CASSQLAGGPETQYF
TGTGCCAGCAGTCAACTAGCGGGAGGGCCTGAGACCCAGTACTTC
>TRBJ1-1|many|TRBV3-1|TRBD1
CASSPPPRQGQNEAFF
TGTGCCAGCAGTCCCCCCCCTAGACAGGGACAGAATGAAGCTTTCTTT
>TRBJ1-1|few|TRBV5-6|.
CASSLTGQGNTEAFF
TGTGCCAGCAGCTTGACGGGGCAGGGGAACACTGAAGCTTTCTTT
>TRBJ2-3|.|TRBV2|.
CASSDWPQSGPDTQYF
TGTGCCAGCAGTGATTGGCCCCAAAGTGGTCCAGATACGCAGTATTTT
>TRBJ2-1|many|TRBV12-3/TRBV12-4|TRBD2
CASSLSGSFYNEQFF
TGTGCCAGCAGTTTGAGCGGGAGTTTTTACAATGAGCAGTTCTTC
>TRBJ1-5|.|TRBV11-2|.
CASSLDQYQPQHF
TGTGCCAGCAGCTTAGATCAGTATCAGCCCCAGCATTTT
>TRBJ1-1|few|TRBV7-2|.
CASSSPQNSANTEAFF
TGTGCCAGCAGCTCCCCACAGAATTCGGCGAACACTGAAGCTTTCTTT
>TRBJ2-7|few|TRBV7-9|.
CASSPSRTLYEQYF
TGTGCCAGCAGCCCCTCCCGGACTCTCTACGAGCAGTACTTC
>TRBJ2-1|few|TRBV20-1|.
CSAREEIRNEQFF
TGCAGTGCTAGAGAGGAGATTCGGAATGAGCAGTTCTTC
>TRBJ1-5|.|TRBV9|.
CASSVGVLNQPQHF
TGTGCCAGCAGCGTAGGCGTCCTCAATCAGCCCCAGCATTTT
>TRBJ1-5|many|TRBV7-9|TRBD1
CASSSTSGTDNQPQHF
TGTGCCAGCAGCTCGACCTCCGGGACAGACAATCAGCCCCAGCATTTT
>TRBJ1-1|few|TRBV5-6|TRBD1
CASSPRTGGTEAFF
TGTGCCAGCAGCCCCCGGACAGGAGGCACTGAAGCTTTCTTT
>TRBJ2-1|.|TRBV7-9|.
CASTPRGHSYNEQFF
TGTGCCAGCACCCCCCGAGGCCACTCCTACAATGAGCAGTTCTTC
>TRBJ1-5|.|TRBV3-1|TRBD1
CASSQGTGTGGVYSNQPQHF
TGTGCCAGCAGCCAAGGCACCGGGACAGGGGGCGTTTATAGCAATCAGCCCCAGCATTTT
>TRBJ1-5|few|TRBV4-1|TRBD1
CASSQEGQGRRNQPQHF
TGCGCCAGCAGCCAAGAGGGACAGGGGCGGCGAAATCAGCCCCAGCATTTT